This T cell receptor beta chain was observed in a study of T cell responses to AZD1222 COVID-19 vaccine. Second doses were pooled across both intervals (about 4 or about 12 weeks). TCRdb keeps only in-frame clones here, not all; method: immunoSEQ multiplex PCR. Of some 120,000 clones listed, over 80% are singletons. This CDR3 is built from 11 residues. Per germline, CDR1 ENHRY and CDR2 SYGVKD. Between the trimmed V and J ends, which lost 2 bases and 7 bases, there was a span of 4 bases. This TCR came from an adult who received the AZD1222 COVID-19 vaccine. This material consisted of peripheral blood, taken 28 days after the second AZD1222 dose. The V call is TRBV10-3, the J call TRBJ2-3; D gene unclear. This CDR3 is CAISEVYTQYF. In nucleotides, the CDR3 is TGTGCCATCAGTGAGGTATATACGCAGTATTTT.